The 7 T cell receptor beta chains below all came from one sample that was sequenced in a study of Tregs in tolerant kidney transplant recipients. Generated by immunoSEQ multiplex PCR, the TCRdb table keeps only in-frame clones and is missing some. Here the sample table reports tens of thousands of clones. Recipients received nonmyeloablative bone marrow transplants from related graft donors, with transient mixed chimerism. The sample consisted of CD4+ T cells from blood (PBMCs), taken 24 months after the transplant. Receptors originate from a human patient who received a combined kidney and bone marrow transplant. Some T cells may trace back to the graft donor.

For this clone: The read gets to within 3 residues of the CDR3 end, and the germline J gene fills in the rest. This sequence joins TRBV20-1 and TRBJ2-1; 7 bases match TRBD1. In germline, CDR1 is DFQATT, CDR2 SNEGSKA (reference sequence). Trimming at V came to 5 bases and at J to 5 bases, leaving 9 bases not matched to a gene. The CDR3 totals 14 residues. CDR3 sequence: CSAPDRVANNEQFF. Incomplete CDR3 DNA: TGCAGTGCTCCTGACAGGGTGGCTAACAATGAG.

A remark on this clone: The read halts 3 residues ahead of the CDR3 end, with the missing end drawn from the germline J gene. V usage is TRBV11-1 and J usage is TRBJ1-2; unclear D gene. The CDR3 contains 13 residues. V lost 5 bases to trimming and J lost 4 bases, with 11 bases between them. Germline V gene sequence: CDR1 SGHAT, CDR2 FQDESV (reference sequence). The CDR3 DNA, read in part, is TGTGCCAGCAGCCTTGACGGGTTCTATGGC. Its protein is CASSLDGFYG. The whole CDR3 protein is CASSLDGFYGYTF.

For this clone: The read halts 3 residues ahead of the CDR3 end, with the missing end drawn from the germline J gene. The chain combines TRBV12-5 with TRBJ1-1, with D possibly being TRBD1 (5 bases). Germline-derived CDR1 and CDR2 are LGHNT and FRNRAP. This CDR3 region has 14 residues. Trimming pared 1 base from V and 5 bases from J, leaving 11 bases between. The chain's CDR3 is CASGLEGPPTEAFF. The CDR3 bases that were read are TGTGCTAGTGGTTTGGAGGGGCCGCCTACTGAA. The full variable domain, in which reference TRBV12-5 and TRBJ1-1 provide the parts outside the CDR3, is DARVTQTPRHKVTEMGQEVTMRCQPILGHNTVFWYRQTMMQGLELLAYFRNRAPLDDSGMPKDRFSAEMPDATLATLKIQPSEPRDSAVYFCASGLEGPPTEAFFGQGTRLTVV.

On this clone: The CDR3 end is not reached by the read, which stops 3 residues before it; the germline J gene fills it in. The gene calls are TRBV20-1 and TRBJ2-3; the D is unclear. Trimming cost V 6 bases and J 3 bases, with 16 bases left between them. Germline V gene data show CDR1 as DFQATT and CDR2 as SNEGSKA (reference sequence). The CDR3 loop spans 14 amino acids. This CDR3 reads CSAKSPVGTDTQYF. CDR3 DNA (partial): TGCAGTGCCAAATCCCCCGTCGGGACAGATACG.

Worth noting for this clone: The read ends 3 residues shy of where the CDR3 ends; the end is completed using the germline J gene. V and J are TRBV20-1 and TRBJ2-7, with 7 bases fitting TRBD1. Germline V gives CDR1 DFQATT, CDR2 SNEGSKA (reference sequence). V was pared by 3 bases and J by 2 bases, with 7 bases of the junction left unmatched. The CDR3 covers 14 residues. Incomplete CDR3 DNA: TGCAGTGCTAGGACGGGGACAGATACCTACGAG. Its translation: CSARTGTDTYE. The whole CDR3 protein is CSARTGTDTYEQYF.

Concerning this clone itself: The DNA ends 3 residues before the CDR3 does, and the rest of the CDR3 is filled in from the germline J gene. The chain combines TRBV5-1 with TRBJ2-2; a weak D match, TRBD1 (5 bases). The germline gives CDR1 SGHRS, CDR2 YFSETQ. This CDR3 contains 14 residues. Trimming stripped 7 bases from V and 4 bases from J, with 14 bases between. CDR3 region: CASSRSGLTGELFF. The sequenced part of the CDR3 DNA is TGCGCCAGCTCCCGCTCAGGGCTCACCGGGGAG.

Concerning this clone: The CDR3 end lies 3 residues beyond the end of the read and is filled in from the germline J gene. The chain employs TRBV7-3 and TRBJ2-2, with D possibly matching TRBD2 (5 bases). This CDR3 has 13 residues. Germline V gene lookup returns CDR1 SGHTA and CDR2 FQGTGA. Trimming shortened V by 6 bases and J by 3 bases, and 8 bases separated the two germline ends. CDR3 residues: CASRFGDTGELFF. CDR3 DNA, as far as it was read: TGTGCCAGCAGGTTCGGGGACACCGGGGAG. The entire variable domain, with the rest obtained from reference TRBV7-3 and TRBJ2-2, is as follows: GAGVSQTPSNKVTEKGKYVELRCDPISGHTALYWYRQSLGQGPEFLIYFQGTGAADDSGLPNDRFFAVRPEGSVSTLKIQRTERGDSAVYLCASRFGDTGELFFGEGSRLTVL.